This T cell receptor beta chain was obtained from a study of T-cell memory formation after mild COVID-19. Study-wide context: The study found TCR clusters largely donor specific.

TCRdb fed the 5' RACE reads into MiXCR, producing one record per CDR3 protein. The table records about 360,000 distinct CDR3 sequences, approximately 15% of them present only once. CDR3 size: 13 residues. Per germline, CDR1 SQVTM and CDR2 ANQGSEA. With 7 bases removed from V and 4 bases from J, the gap between germline ends came to 16 bases. This clonotype was detected many times. The antigen is not known. Study observations and caveats: Chiefly within CM and EM were the contracting CD4+ clones; CD8+ ones were within EMRA.

The sequencing sample was made of PBMCs or a T cell subset sorted from them (not recorded which). J is TRBJ1-2 and V is TRBV29-1, with D unclear. The sequence came from a man between 18 and 35 years old who had mild COVID-19 (a few samples of this study predate the infection). Cell type and time point are not known. The CDR3 sequence: CSAVTENLYGYTF. CDR3 DNA sequence: TGCAGCGCCGTAACAGAGAATCTCTATGGCTACACCTTC. The entire variable domain, with the rest obtained from reference TRBV29-1 and TRBJ1-2, is as follows: SAVISQKPSRDICQRGTSLTIQCQVDSQVTMMFWYRQQPGQSLTLIATANQGSEATYESGFVIDKFPISRPNLTFSTLTVSNMSPEDSSIYLCSAVTENLYGYTFGSGTRLTVV.